A selection of T cell receptor beta chains follows, all from one sample in a study of blood T cells in healthy people across ages. TCRdb used MiXCR to reprocess the 5' RACE reads, holding one entry per CDR3 protein. The table has fewer than 900,000 distinct CDR3 sequences, around 46% seen once. The sample consisted of blood. The source is an older woman in good health. The conserved cysteine and the conserved F or W are not part of the CDR3 here. Only some rows state a clone size, as once, few, many or a class for expanded clones.

CDR3	size	V
ASSQGRAGGQETQY	.	TRBV4-2
ASSLGPEGIHEQY	.	TRBV5-1
ASSPDPAGSYGYT	many	TRBV12-3/TRBV12-4
SRDSSYNELF	.	TRBV20-1
ASSIPPKYEQF	.	TRBV19
AITTDRARGSYT	few	TRBV10-3
ASRGTGGGLTQY	few	TRBV25-1
ASSEFDNLGYGYT	.	TRBV6-1
SVVRRGGPSYEQY	.	TRBV29-1
ASSGLAGAGVDTQY	.	TRBV2
ASTDGQGFNEQF	few	TRBV7-2
ASSLSGTGGDTYEQY	.	TRBV28
ASSLLGIGPYEQY	few	TRBV12-3/TRBV12-4
ASRTSGETQY	.	TRBV6-5
ASSSPDRAVPLGDTQY	.	TRBV6-5
SAPRRGVQSSGANVLT	few	TRBV20-1
ASSQEARQTEKLF	few	TRBV4-1
TSSQDRGQGNQPQH	few	TRBV1
AINFDRDETQY	many	TRBV10-3
SAREDSLAKNIQY	.	TRBV20-1
ASSPEGAPSGYT	.	TRBV18
ASSLEAGYYSYNEQF	few	TRBV7-2
ASSLDLAGSTDTQY	.	TRBV12-3/TRBV12-4
ASSGNQGNTEAF	.	TRBV5-1
ASSFISYEQY	.	TRBV7-9
ASSGLAGDTEAF	.	TRBV6-1
ASSWGPEAF	.	TRBV5-6
TSSLNRGRDEQY	.	TRBV28
SARDHPDRVPSPLH	.	TRBV20-1
ASSRTGQSEAF	.	TRBV7-9
SASKTGDSTDTQY	.	TRBV20-1
ASRPRRESEQF	.	TRBV2
ASSGRRDSKNEKLF	.	TRBV2
SARPGTGLQWEQF	many	TRBV20-1
ASSLDGGWTSSYEQY	.	TRBV18
AISGTGTPNLGNYGYT	few	TRBV10-3
SAGTSGGTSTDTQY	few	TRBV20-1
ASSYTTSRGRNEQF	few	TRBV27
ASSFGLEETQY	many	TRBV28
ASSPISGVSYEQY	.	TRBV11-2
ASSEARGHGYT	.	TRBV2
ASSLHPGLAWADTQY	.	TRBV28
ASSTDMNTEAF	.	TRBV9
ASSENVVQETQY	.	TRBV6-1
ASSSDIGRTEAF	few	TRBV5-1
ASSPELAGEEQY	few	TRBV7-9
ASSSGGVPNEQF	.	TRBV6-2/TRBV6-3